This T cell receptor (beta chain) was captured in a study of shared clonotypes between healthy human individuals. Study conclusions and caveats: Generation probabilities of non-shared clonotypes were lower (relative to those shared by all four donors). A generally larger estimated richness was seen in naive subsets than in memory subsets.

Turning to this clone: Its antigen is currently unknown.

The germline gives CDR1 MNHNS, CDR2 SASEGT. Trimming took off 0 bases at V and 8 bases at J, with 10 bases between the two ends. The CDR3 has 13 amino acids. The assay was immunoSEQ multiplex PCR, and TCRdb's table has in-frame clones only and misses some. Seen here are more than 1,200,000 clones, less than 99% observed once, and the top ten hold roughly 0.36%. This rearrangement joins TRBV6-1 to TRBJ1-1; D perhaps matches TRBD1 (5 bases). Sequenced input: naive CD4+ T cells sorted from blood. Subset specified: CD45RA+ positively selected. This receptor was taken from a man aged 25 to 40 in good health. The CDR3 here is CASSEAPTVEAFF. The CDR3 bases are TGTGCCAGCAGTGAAGCCCCGACAGTAGAAGCTTTCTTT.